This T cell receptor beta chain originates from a study of blood T cell repertoires in COVID-19. TCRdb's copy holds only in-frame clones and misses some; the assay was immunoSEQ multiplex PCR. The table shows 130,000 to 150,000 clones, with about 87% occurring only once. Individuals drawn from approximately 26 US areas were about 18 to 90 years old. Germline CDR1 reads MNHEY; CDR2 reads SVGAGI. J was trimmed by 10 bases and V by 6 bases; bases with no gene match: 6. CDR3 length: 14 residues. Sequencing was carried out using PBMCs or T cells enriched from blood (not recorded which). The clonotype comes from a man in his 60s who had recovered from COVID-19. The chain carries TRBV6-5 and TRBJ2-1, with 13 bases that match TRBD2. This CDR3 reads CASRRLAGGMEQFF. In nucleotides, the CDR3 is TGTGCCAGCAGAAGACTAGCGGGAGGTATGGAGCAGTTCTTC.